These 19 T cell receptor beta chains were all obtained from the same sample, sequenced in a study of OX40 agonist ivuxolimab in advanced cancers. The protocol was immunoSEQ multiplex PCR, while the TCRdb copy is restricted to in-frame clones and leaves out a portion. The sample shows around 65,000 clones, roughly 90% of them seen only once. Sample: CD4+ or CD8+ T cells sorted from blood, taken in a trial of the OX40 agonist ivuxolimab. These receptors were obtained from an adult with an advanced solid tumor such as melanoma, head and neck, liver or kidney cancer.

This rearrangement joins TRBV11-3 to TRBJ2-5; 7 nucleotides line up with TRBD2. V was clipped by 2 bases and J by 5 bases; unmatched bases: 5. Germline V gives CDR1 SGHNT, CDR2 YENEEA. The CDR3 length is 14 residues. The CDR3 coding sequence is TGTGCCAGCAGCTTAACGACTAGCAGTGAGACCCAGTACTTC. Its protein is CASSLTTSSETQYF.

This rearrangement joins TRBV5-1 to TRBJ2-3; D is tentatively TRBD1 or TRBD2 (5 bases each). Germline assignment: CDR1 SGHRS and CDR2 YFSETQ. This CDR3 contains 16 residues. V lost 4 bases and J lost 4, with 19 bases in between. The CDR3, as DNA: TGCGCCAGCAGCCCGCTTGGGTCAGGGAGCGCAGATACGCAGTATTTT. It specifies CASSPLGSGSADTQYF. The complete variable domain, with remaining parts taken from reference TRBV5-1 and TRBJ2-3, reads KAGVTQTPRYLIKTRGQQVTLSCSPISGHRSVSWYQQTPGQGLQFLFEYFSETQRNKGNFPGRFSGRQFSNSRSEMNVSTLELGDSALYLCASSPLGSGSADTQYFGPGTRLTVL.

The chain has TRBV7-2 and TRBJ2-5; D is perhaps TRBD2 (7 bases). The germline CDR1 and CDR2 sequences are SGHTA and FQGNSA. The CDR3 sequence is 13 residues long. V was clipped by 5 bases and J by 5 bases, with 12 bases between them. The CDR3 DNA sequence: TGTGCCAGCAGCCTCGGGGGGCCGGAGACCCAGTACTTC. Amino acid sequence: CASSLGGPETQYF.

The V and J genes are TRBV11-2 and TRBJ2-2; TRBD2 aligns across 7 bases. Per germline, CDR1 SGHAT and CDR2 FQNNGV. This CDR3 has 16 amino acids. Trimming removed 5 bases from V and 7 bases from J; junction bases left unmatched: 13. The CDR3 sequence is CASSRGLAESSGELFF. The DNA of the CDR3 is TGTGCCAGCAGCCGAGGCCTAGCGGAATCAAGCGGGGAGCTGTTTTTT.

The V gene is TRBV6-6, the J gene TRBJ2-5; D call uncertain. V was cut by 10 bases and J by 4 bases, with 13 bases left in between. CDR1 and CDR2 from the germline V gene are MNHNY and SVGAGI (reference sequence). This CDR3 spans 12 amino acids. The CDR3 DNA reads TGTGCCACCCTTAGGGTGGGAGAGACCCAGTACTTC. This translates into CATLRVGETQYF.

The CDR3 region has the DNA TGTGCTAGTGGTTTGGTACTAGCGGGAGTTTTCAATGAGCAGTTCTTC. Its translation: CASGLVLAGVFNEQFF. V and J are TRBV12-5 and TRBJ2-1; TRBD2 matches at 11 bases. This CDR3 comprises 16 residues. V shed 0 bases and J 6 bases; nucleotides not matched to a gene: 4. Germline CDR1 and CDR2: LGHNT and FRNRAP.

The V gene is TRBV11-2, the J gene TRBJ2-3, with no clear D. The V gene lost 0 bases and the J gene lost 3 bases, with 4 bases spanning the gap. The germline gives CDR1 SGHAT, CDR2 FQNNGV. The CDR3 loop spans 13 amino acids. CDR3: CASSLERTDTQYF. CDR3 bases: TGTGCCAGCAGCTTAGAGAGGACAGATACGCAGTATTTT.

This chain joins TRBV19 and TRBJ1-1; the D gene is possibly TRBD1 (6 bases). Germline CDR1 is LNHDA and CDR2 is SQIVND (reference sequence). The CDR3 is made up of 15 amino acids. The V end was cut by 5 bases, the J end by 1 base, with 14 bases between. This CDR3 is CASSPPGTQNTEAFF. The CDR3 DNA follows: TGTGCCAGTAGTCCACCCGGGACACAGAACACTGAAGCTTTCTTT.

This CDR3 is CASRIQGAERMNTEAFF. Here the CDR3 DNA reads TGTGCCAGCAGGATACAGGGGGCGGAAAGGATGAACACTGAAGCTTTCTTT. This chain connects TRBV28 to TRBJ1-1; 9 nucleotides match TRBD1. CDR1 and CDR2 (germline): MDHEN, SYDVKM. The CDR3 has 17 residues. V was clipped by 6 bases and J by 0 bases; unmatched bases: 11. The whole variable domain, filled in from reference TRBV28 and TRBJ1-1, reads DVKVTQSSRYLVKRTGEKVFLECVQDMDHENMFWYRQDPGLGLRLIYFSYDVKMKEKGDIPEGYSVSREKKERFSLILESASTNQTSMYLCASRIQGAERMNTEAFFGQGTRLTVV.

This sequence joins TRBV7-2 and TRBJ2-7; D possibly corresponds to TRBD1 (6 bases). Trimming took off 4 bases at V and 4 bases at J, with 14 bases between the two ends. The V gene's germline CDR1 is SGHTA and CDR2 FQGNSA. This CDR3 has 14 amino acids. The CDR3 loop is CASSSSGQIYEQYF. CDR3 coding DNA: TGTGCCAGCAGCTCCTCGGGACAAATATACGAGCAGTACTTC.

This chain links TRBV18 with TRBJ2-4; 9 positions agree with TRBD1. CDR3 size: 16 residues. Per the germline V gene, CDR1 is KGHSH and CDR2 is LQKENI. The trim removed 4 bases at V and 0 bases at J, leaving 4 bases unmatched. CDR3 coding DNA: TGTGCCAGCTCACAAGGACAGGGGTTAGCCAAAAACATTCAGTACTTC. Translation: CASSQGQGLAKNIQYF.

This clone appeared a single time. The V and J genes are TRBV15 and TRBJ2-7, with D maybe TRBD2 (6 bases). The CDR3 totals 14 residues. Germline assignment: CDR1 LNHNV and CDR2 YYDKDF (reference sequence). Trimming left V 5 bases short and J 4 bases short, with 15 bases between. The CDR3 DNA reads as TGTGCCACCAGCCCCCTCGGTGGGGGGTACGAGCAGTACTTC. Protein product: CATSPLGGGYEQYF.

Only one count was recorded for this clone. The CDR3 loop is CASSPRDRGYNEQFF. Here the CDR3 DNA reads TGTGCCAGCAGCCCCCGGGACAGGGGGTACAATGAGCAGTTCTTC. The chain joins TRBV13 to TRBJ2-1, with 11 positions matching TRBD1. CDR1 is PRHDT, CDR2 FYEKMQ, per germline (reference sequence). V was pared by 5 bases and J by 4 bases, with 4 bases of the junction left unmatched. The CDR3 is made up of 15 amino acids.

The V and J genes are TRBV10-3 and TRBJ2-1; either TRBD1 or TRBD2 may supply D (5 bases each). V lost 7 bases and J lost 6, with 22 bases in between. This CDR3 has 16 amino acids. The germline V gene has CDR1 ENHRY and CDR2 SYGVKD. In nucleotides, the CDR3 is TGTGCCATCACGGCCGGGGCTGGGATCAAGGCCAATGAGCAGTTCTTC. Translation gives CAITAGAGIKANEQFF.

This clone came up once. CDR3 DNA: TGTGCCAGCAGCGTCCGGGGACTTGAGCAAGAGACCCAGTACTTC. Translated, it gives CASSVRGLEQETQYF. The rearrangement joins TRBV9 to TRBJ2-5, with a possible D match to TRBD2 (6 bases). CDR1 and CDR2 (germline): SGDLS, YYNGEE. The CDR3 has 15 amino acids. The V end lost 2 bases, the J end lost 2 bases, and 13 bases lay between the germline ends.

The chain is built from TRBV4-3 and TRBJ2-5; D gene ambiguous. Germline V CDR1 and CDR2: LGHNA, YSLEER. V was trimmed by 4 bases and J by 0 bases, leaving 9 bases between them. CDR3 size: 14 residues. The CDR3 sequence: CASSPLAYQETQYF. CDR3 nucleotide sequence: TGCGCCAGCAGCCCCCTGGCGTACCAAGAGACCCAGTACTTC.

The CDR3 coding sequence is TGTGCCAGCAGCCTCCCCGGGGGATACGGCTACACCTTC. Its protein product is CASSLPGGYGYTF. This chain connects TRBV5-4 to TRBJ1-2, with D possibly TRBD1 on 5 matching bases. Trimming cost V 4 bases and J 8 bases, with 15 bases left between them. This CDR3 is 13 amino acids long. Looked up from germline, CDR1 is SGHNT and CDR2 is YYREEE (reference sequence).

The chain combines TRBV27 with TRBJ1-4; D is unresolved. The germline V gene encodes CDR1 MNHEY and CDR2 SMNVEV (reference sequence). The CDR3 is 17 amino acids. Trimming pared 0 bases from V and 2 bases from J, leaving 13 bases between. CDR3 nucleotides: TGTGCCAGCAGTTTATCGTTCCCGGGTGGCACTAATGAAAAACTGTTTTTT. Protein: CASSLSFPGGTNEKLFF.

This CDR3 reads CASSPTGKVGFNEQYF. The DNA of the CDR3 is TGTGCCAGTAGTCCGACCGGGAAAGTGGGTTTTAACGAGCAGTACTTC. The chain employs TRBV19 and TRBJ2-7; perhaps TRBD2 as D (5 bases). The ends were cut back, 5 bases at V and 5 bases at J, with 22 bases in the middle. The CDR3 has 16 residues. Germline CDR1 and CDR2: LNHDA and SQIVND (reference sequence).